This TCR beta chain stems from a study of blood T cells in healthy people across ages. The germline V and J ends were trimmed by 6 bases and 6 bases, with 5 bases remaining between them. The CDR3 spans 10 residues. Germline values: CDR1 DFQATT, CDR2 SNEGSKA (reference sequence). Comment on this clonotype: Its antigen is undetermined.

The use of a sample-barcoded 5' primer and a J-beta primer mix characterized a second PCR of roughly 6 to 11 cycles. Each cDNA molecule was tagged by a template-switch adaptor that had 12 random nucleotides. TCRdb re-called the 5' RACE reads through MiXCR, storing one row per CDR3 protein. The table shows some 640,000 distinct CDR3 sequences, with about half occurring only once. Whole-study results and caveats: For the donors, CMV status was unknown and possibly confounded expanded clonotype changes.

This TCR derives from a woman aged 55 to 70 in good health. V is TRBV20-1 and J is TRBJ1-4; no definite D call. The sequenced material came from blood. The CDR3 protein is CSAFDEKLFF. The CDR3 DNA sequence: TGCAGTGCCTTCGATGAAAAACTGTTTTTT.